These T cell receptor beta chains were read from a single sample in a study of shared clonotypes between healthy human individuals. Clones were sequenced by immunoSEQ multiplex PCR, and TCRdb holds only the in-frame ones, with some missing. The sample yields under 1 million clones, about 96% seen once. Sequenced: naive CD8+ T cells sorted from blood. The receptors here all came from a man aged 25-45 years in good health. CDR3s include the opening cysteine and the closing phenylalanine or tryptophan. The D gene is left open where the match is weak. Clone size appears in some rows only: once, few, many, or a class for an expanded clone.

CASSKIGTEDNEQFF	TGTGCCAGCAGCAAAATTGGGACAGAAGACAATGAGCAGTTCTTC	TRBJ2-1	NA	once	TRBV21-1
CASTPAAGGSGTGELFF	TGTGCCAGCACCCCCGCGGCGGGGGGTAGCGGGACCGGGGAGCTGTTTTTT	TRBJ2-2	TRBD2	NA	TRBV9
CASSYGGEGNEKLFF	TGTGCCAGCAGCTACGGGGGTGAGGGTAATGAAAAACTGTTTTTT	TRBJ1-4	NA	NA	TRBV7-9
CASSLGVAWSTYEQYF	TGTGCCAGCAGCTTAGGGGTAGCCTGGTCTACCTACGAGCAGTACTTC	TRBJ2-7	NA	NA	TRBV11-2
CASSTHPRGERFF	TGTGCCAGCAGTACCCACCCCAGGGGCGAGAGGTTTTTT	TRBJ1-4	NA	once	TRBV6-1
CASSFSRRDRGKETQYF	TGTGCCAGCAGCTTTAGCAGGAGGGACAGGGGAAAAGAGACCCAGTACTTC	TRBJ2-5	TRBD1	NA	TRBV7-8
CASSLGLASTDTQYF	TGTGCCAGCAGCCTGGGCCTAGCAAGCACAGATACGCAGTATTTT	TRBJ2-3	NA	NA	TRBV5-4
CASSPPVGETQYF	TGTGCCAGCAGCCCACCGGTGGGGGAGACCCAGTACTTC	TRBJ2-5	NA	once	TRBV11-2
CASSLSGAPYEQYF	TGTGCCAGCAGCTTATCAGGGGCGCCCTACGAGCAGTACTTC	TRBJ2-7	NA	NA	TRBV7-9
CASSGARTDTQYF	TGTGCCAGCAGTGGGGCACGCACAGATACGCAGTATTTT	TRBJ2-3	NA	NA	TRBV25-1
CASSLADSNYGYTF	TGCGCCAGCAGCTTGGCCGACAGTAACTATGGCTACACCTTC	TRBJ1-2	NA	NA	TRBV5-1
CASSRLAGGGNEQFF	TGTGCCAGCAGTCGCCTAGCGGGAGGGGGGAATGAGCAGTTCTTC	TRBJ2-1	TRBD2	NA	TRBV7-2
CASSLARDTQYF	TGTGCCAGCAGCTTAGCGAGGGATACGCAGTATTTT	TRBJ2-3	NA	NA	TRBV13
CSVDAAGTNEKLFF	TGCAGCGTTGATGCGGCAGGGACTAATGAAAAACTGTTTTTT	TRBJ1-4	NA	NA	TRBV29-1
CASSVAILPNEQFF	TGTGCCAGCAGCGTAGCTATCCTTCCCAATGAGCAGTTCTTC	TRBJ2-1	NA	NA	TRBV9
CASSLSVLGQGNTEAFF	TGTGCCAGCAGTTTGTCCGTTCTCGGACAGGGCAACACTGAAGCTTTCTTT	TRBJ1-1	TRBD1	once	TRBV27
CASSPQISVYLDEQFF	TGTGCCAGCAGCCCTCAAATTTCCGTTTATTTGGATGAGCAGTTCTTC	TRBJ2-1	NA	NA	TRBV14
CSVAGHRTGELFF	TGCAGCGTTGCGGGGCACCGCACCGGGGAGCTGTTTTTT	TRBJ2-2	NA	once	TRBV29-1
CASSPDRGNQPQHF	TGTGCCAGCAGTCCGGACCGCGGCAATCAGCCCCAGCATTTT	TRBJ1-5	NA	NA	TRBV6-6
CSVSSGMNTGELFF	TGCAGCGTATCTAGCGGGATGAACACCGGGGAGCTGTTTTTT	TRBJ2-2	TRBD2	NA	TRBV29-1
CSVLAGGMGEQYF	TGCAGCGTTCTAGCGGGAGGAATGGGGGAGCAGTACTTC	TRBJ2-7	TRBD2	once	TRBV29-1
CASSQDELAGFADTQYF	TGCGCCAGCAGCCAAGACGAGCTAGCGGGTTTCGCGGATACGCAGTATTTT	TRBJ2-3	TRBD2	once	TRBV4-1
CASSLGAPEQYF	TGTGCCAGCAGCTTAGGGGCCCCCGAGCAGTACTTC	TRBJ2-7	NA	NA	TRBV7-9
CASSPQGGPVMAFF	TGTGCCAGCAGCCCACAGGGGGGGCCGGTCATGGCTTTCTTT	TRBJ1-1	TRBD1	NA	TRBV13
CSVEEGRAEAFF	TGCAGCGTTGAAGAGGGGAGGGCTGAAGCTTTCTTT	TRBJ1-1	NA	NA	TRBV29-1
CASSEFHEQYF	TGTGCCAGCAGTGAATTTCACGAGCAGTACTTC	TRBJ2-7	NA	NA	TRBV6-1
CASSSAVSYEQYF	TGTGCCAGTAGTTCGGCAGTCTCCTACGAGCAGTACTTC	TRBJ2-7	NA	NA	TRBV19
CASSPLGNQPQHF	TGTGCCAGCAGCCCTTTGGGCAATCAGCCCCAGCATTTT	TRBJ1-5	NA	NA	TRBV6-6
CASSEGYNPLSSYEQYF	TGTGCCAGCAGTGAAGGGTATAACCCGCTTAGCTCCTACGAGCAGTACTTC	TRBJ2-7	NA	NA	TRBV6-1